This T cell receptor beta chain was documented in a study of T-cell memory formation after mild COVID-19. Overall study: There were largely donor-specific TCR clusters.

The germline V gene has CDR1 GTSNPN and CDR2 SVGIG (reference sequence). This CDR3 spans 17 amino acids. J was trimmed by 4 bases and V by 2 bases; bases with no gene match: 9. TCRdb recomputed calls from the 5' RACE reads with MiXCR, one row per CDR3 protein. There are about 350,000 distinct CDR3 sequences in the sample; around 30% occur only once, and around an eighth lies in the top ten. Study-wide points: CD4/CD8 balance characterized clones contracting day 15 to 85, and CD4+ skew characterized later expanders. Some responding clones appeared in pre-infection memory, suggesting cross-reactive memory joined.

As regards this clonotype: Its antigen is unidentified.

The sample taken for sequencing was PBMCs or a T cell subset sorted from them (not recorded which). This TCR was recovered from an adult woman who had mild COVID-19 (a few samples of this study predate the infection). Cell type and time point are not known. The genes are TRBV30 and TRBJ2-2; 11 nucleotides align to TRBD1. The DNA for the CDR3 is TGTGCCTGGAGTCGGGGACAGGGGGGTTACCCCACCGGGGAGCTGTTTTTT. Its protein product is CAWSRGQGGYPTGELFF. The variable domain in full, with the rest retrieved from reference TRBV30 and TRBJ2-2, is SQTIHQWPATLVQPVGSPLSLECTVEGTSNPNLYWYRQAAGRGLQLLFYSVGIGQISSEVPQNLSASRPQDRQFILSSKKLLLSDSGFYLCAWSRGQGGYPTGELFFGEGSRLTVL.